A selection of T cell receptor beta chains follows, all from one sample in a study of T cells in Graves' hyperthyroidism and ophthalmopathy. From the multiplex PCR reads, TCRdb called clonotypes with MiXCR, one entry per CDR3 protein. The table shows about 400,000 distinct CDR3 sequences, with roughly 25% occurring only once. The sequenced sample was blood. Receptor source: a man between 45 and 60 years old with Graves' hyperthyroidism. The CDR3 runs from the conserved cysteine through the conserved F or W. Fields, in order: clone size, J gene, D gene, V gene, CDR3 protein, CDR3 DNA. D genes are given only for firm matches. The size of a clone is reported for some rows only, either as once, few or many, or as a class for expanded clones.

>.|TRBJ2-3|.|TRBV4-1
CASSQRQMWTGESTDTQYF
TGCGCCAGCAGCCAACGCCAGATGTGGACGGGAGAAAGCACAGATACGCAGTATTTT
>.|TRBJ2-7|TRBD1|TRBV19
CASSSGTGYSYEQYF
TGTGCCAGTAGTTCCGGGACAGGGTATTCCTACGAGCAGTACTTC
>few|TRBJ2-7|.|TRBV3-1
CASSQVEGKGEQYF
TGTGCCAGCAGCCAAGTAGAGGGTAAAGGCGAGCAGTACTTC
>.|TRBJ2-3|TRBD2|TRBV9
CASSVGASGMADTQYF
TGTGCCAGCAGCGTAGGGGCTAGCGGGATGGCAGATACGCAGTATTTT
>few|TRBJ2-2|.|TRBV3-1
CASTRAADNTGELFF
TGTGCCAGCACCCGGGCCGCGGATAACACCGGGGAGCTGTTTTTT
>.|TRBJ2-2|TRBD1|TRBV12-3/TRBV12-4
CASSFRRTGDTGELFF
TGTGCCAGCAGTTTTAGGAGGACAGGGGACACCGGGGAGCTGTTTTTT
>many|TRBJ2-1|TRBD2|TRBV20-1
CSASGGGGGQFF
TGCAGTGCTAGCGGCGGGGGGGGAGGGCAGTTCTTC
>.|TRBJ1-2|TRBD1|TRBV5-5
CASRPSGTGNYGYTF
TGTGCCAGCAGGCCTTCCGGGACAGGGAACTATGGCTACACCTTC
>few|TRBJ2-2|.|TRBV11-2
CASSLEGSTGELFF
TGTGCCAGCAGCTTAGAAGGATCCACCGGGGAGCTGTTTTTT
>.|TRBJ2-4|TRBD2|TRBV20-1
CSGASGQNIQYF
TGCAGTGGGGCTAGCGGGCAAAACATTCAGTACTTC
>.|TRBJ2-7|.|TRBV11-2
CASSKRQGNEQYF
TGTGCCAGCAGCAAAAGGCAAGGGAACGAGCAGTACTTC